This TCR beta chain emerged from a study of blood T cell repertoires in COVID-19. In the study overall: Material from acute and convalescent COVID-19 was sourced from the United States, Italy and Spain.

In the source study's methods: The assay estimated nucleated cells by amplifying reference gene primers. The assay was immunoSEQ multiplex PCR, and TCRdb's table has in-frame clones only and misses some. The V and J calls and the clone size are those of that table, but D and trimming were determined from the DNA. The data show some 270,000 clones, 75% to 90% seen once. Those enrolled, adults aged roughly 18 to 95 years, came from about two dozen US areas. Assignment of participants to cohorts was predicated upon participant-reported clinical history. V lost 2 bases and J 9 bases, leaving 20 bases between the germline ends. Germline-derived CDR1 and CDR2 are MGHRA and YSYEKL. The CDR3 consists of 17 residues.

The V call is TRBV4-1, the J call TRBJ1-6, with D uncertain. This receptor was taken from a woman aged 25 to 39 with acute COVID-19. Sequencing was carried out using PBMCs or T cells enriched from blood (not recorded which). Written as DNA, the CDR3 is TGCGCCAGCAGCCAACGGGCGTGGGAGGCGTCTGGTTCACCCCTCCACTTT. Translated, it gives CASSQRAWEASGSPLHF.